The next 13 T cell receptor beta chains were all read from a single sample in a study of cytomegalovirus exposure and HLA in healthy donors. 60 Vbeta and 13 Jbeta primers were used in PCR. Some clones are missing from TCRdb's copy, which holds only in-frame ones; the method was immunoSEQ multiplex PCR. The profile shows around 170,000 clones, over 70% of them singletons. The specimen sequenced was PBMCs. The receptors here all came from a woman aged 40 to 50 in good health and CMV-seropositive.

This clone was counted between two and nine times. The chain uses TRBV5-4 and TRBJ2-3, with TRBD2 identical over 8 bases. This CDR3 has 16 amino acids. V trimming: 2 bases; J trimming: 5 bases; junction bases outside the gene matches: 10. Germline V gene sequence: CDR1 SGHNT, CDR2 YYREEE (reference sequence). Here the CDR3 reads CASSFSGDPRGDTQYF. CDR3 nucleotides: TGTGCCAGCAGCTTTAGCGGGGATCCGAGGGGAGATACGCAGTATTTT.

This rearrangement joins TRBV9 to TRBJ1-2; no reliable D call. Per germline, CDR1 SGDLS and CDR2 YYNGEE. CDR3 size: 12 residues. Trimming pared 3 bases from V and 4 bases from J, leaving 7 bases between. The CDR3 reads CASSEGGYGYTF. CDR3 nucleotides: TGTGCCAGCAGCGAGGGAGGCTATGGCTACACCTTC.

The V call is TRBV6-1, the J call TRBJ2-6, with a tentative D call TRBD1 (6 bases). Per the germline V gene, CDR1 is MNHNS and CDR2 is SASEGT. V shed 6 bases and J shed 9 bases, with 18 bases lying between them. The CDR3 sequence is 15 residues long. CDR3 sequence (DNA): TGTGCCAGCAGGGAAATACAGGGTCCGAACAACGTCCTGACTTTC. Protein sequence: CASREIQGPNNVLTF.

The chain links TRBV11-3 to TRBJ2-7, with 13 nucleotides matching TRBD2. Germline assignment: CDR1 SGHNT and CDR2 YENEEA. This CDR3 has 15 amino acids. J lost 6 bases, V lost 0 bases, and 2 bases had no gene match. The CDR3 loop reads CASSLDGTSGAEQYF. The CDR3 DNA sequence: TGTGCCAGCAGCTTAGATGGGACTAGCGGGGCCGAGCAGTACTTC.

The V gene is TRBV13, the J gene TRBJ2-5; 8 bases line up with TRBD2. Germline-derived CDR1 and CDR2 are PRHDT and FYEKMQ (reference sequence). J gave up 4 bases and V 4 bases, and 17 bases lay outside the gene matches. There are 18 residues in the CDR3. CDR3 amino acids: CASSSEGLSGGSGETQYF. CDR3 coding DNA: TGTGCCAGCAGCTCGGAGGGGTTAAGCGGGGGAAGCGGAGAGACCCAGTACTTC.

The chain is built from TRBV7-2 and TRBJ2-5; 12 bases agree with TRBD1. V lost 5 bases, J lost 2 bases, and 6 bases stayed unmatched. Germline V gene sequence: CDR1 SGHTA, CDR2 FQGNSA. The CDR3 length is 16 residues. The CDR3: CASSPGTGGLQETQYF. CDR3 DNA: TGTGCCAGCAGCCCCGGGACAGGGGGCTTACAAGAGACCCAGTACTTC. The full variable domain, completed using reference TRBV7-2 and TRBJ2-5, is GAGVSQSPSNKVTEKGKDVELRCDPISGHTALYWYRQSLGQGLEFLIYFQGNSAPDKSGLPSDRFSAERTGGSVSTLTIQRTQQEDSAVYLCASSPGTGGLQETQYFGPGTRLLVL.

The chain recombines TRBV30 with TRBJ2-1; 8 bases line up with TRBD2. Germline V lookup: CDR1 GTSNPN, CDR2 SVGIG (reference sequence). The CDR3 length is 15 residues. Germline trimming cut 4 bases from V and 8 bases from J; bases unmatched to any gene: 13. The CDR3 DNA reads TGTGCCTGGACGACCGGGACTAGGTTTCGCGATGAGCAGTTCTTC. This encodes CAWTTGTRFRDEQFF.

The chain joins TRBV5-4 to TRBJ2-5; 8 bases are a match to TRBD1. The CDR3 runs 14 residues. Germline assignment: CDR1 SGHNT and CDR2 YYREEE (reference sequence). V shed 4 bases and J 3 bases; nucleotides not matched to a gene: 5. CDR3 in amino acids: CASSPRTGKETQYF. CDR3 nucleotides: TGTGCCAGCAGCCCCCGGACAGGGAAAGAGACCCAGTACTTC.

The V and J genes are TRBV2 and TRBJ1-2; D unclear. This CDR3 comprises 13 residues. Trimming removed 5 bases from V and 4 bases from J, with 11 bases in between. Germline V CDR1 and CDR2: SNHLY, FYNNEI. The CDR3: CASSPRELYGYTF. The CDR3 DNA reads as TGTGCCAGCAGTCCGAGAGAACTCTATGGCTACACCTTC.

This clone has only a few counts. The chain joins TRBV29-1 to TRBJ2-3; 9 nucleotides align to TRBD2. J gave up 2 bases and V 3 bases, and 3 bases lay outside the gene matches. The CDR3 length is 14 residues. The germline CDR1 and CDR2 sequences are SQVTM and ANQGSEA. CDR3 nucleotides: TGCAGCGTTGAGAGCGGGGGGTTCACAGATACGCAGTATTTT. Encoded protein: CSVESGGFTDTQYF.

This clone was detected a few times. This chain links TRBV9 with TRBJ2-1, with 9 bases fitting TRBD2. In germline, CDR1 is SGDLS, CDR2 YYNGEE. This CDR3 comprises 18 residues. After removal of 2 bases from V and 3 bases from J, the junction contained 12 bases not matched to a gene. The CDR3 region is CASSVRGELRGGYNEQFF. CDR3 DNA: TGTGCCAGCAGCGTCCGAGGGGAGTTGCGGGGGGGCTACAATGAGCAGTTCTTC. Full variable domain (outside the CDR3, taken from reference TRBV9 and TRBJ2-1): DSGVTQTPKHLITATGQRVTLRCSPRSGDLSVYWYQQSLDQGLQFLIQYYNGEERAKGNILERFSAQQFPDLHSELNLSSLELGDSALYFCASSVRGELRGGYNEQFFGPGTRLTVL.

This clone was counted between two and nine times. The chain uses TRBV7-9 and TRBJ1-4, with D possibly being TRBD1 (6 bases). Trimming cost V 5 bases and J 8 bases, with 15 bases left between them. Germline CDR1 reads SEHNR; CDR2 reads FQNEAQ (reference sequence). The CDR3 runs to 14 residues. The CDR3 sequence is CASSRQDPWEKLFF. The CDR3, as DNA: TGTGCCAGCAGCCGACAGGATCCGTGGGAAAAACTGTTTTTT.

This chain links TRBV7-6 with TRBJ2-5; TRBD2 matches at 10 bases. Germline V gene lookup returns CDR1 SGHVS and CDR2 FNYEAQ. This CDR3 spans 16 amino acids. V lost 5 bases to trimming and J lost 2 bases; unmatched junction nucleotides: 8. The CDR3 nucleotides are TGTGCCAGCAGCCGTACCGTAGCGGGGGGTCAAGAGACCCAGTACTTC. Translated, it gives CASSRTVAGGQETQYF.